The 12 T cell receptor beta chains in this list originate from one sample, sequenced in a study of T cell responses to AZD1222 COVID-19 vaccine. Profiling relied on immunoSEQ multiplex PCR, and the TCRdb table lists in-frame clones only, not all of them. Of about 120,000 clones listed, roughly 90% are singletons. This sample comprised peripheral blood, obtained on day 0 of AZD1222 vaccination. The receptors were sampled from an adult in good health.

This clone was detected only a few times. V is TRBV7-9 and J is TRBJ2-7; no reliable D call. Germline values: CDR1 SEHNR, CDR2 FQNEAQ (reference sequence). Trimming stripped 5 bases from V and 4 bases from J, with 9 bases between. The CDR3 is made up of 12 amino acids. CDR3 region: CASSLQTYEQYF. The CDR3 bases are TGTGCCAGCAGCCTACAGACATACGAGCAGTACTTC.

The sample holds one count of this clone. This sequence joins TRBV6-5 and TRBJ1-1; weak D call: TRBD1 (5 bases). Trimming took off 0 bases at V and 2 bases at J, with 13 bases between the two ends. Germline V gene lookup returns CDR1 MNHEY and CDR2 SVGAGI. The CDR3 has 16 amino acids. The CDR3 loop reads CASSYSNTGPNTEAFF. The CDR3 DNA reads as TGTGCCAGCAGTTACTCGAATACAGGACCCAACACTGAAGCTTTCTTT.

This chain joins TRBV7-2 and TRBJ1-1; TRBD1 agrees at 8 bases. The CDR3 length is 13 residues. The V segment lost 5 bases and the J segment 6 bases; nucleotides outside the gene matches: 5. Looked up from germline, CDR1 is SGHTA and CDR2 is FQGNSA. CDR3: CASSAAQGAEAFF. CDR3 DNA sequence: TGTGCCAGCAGCGCAGCACAGGGGGCTGAAGCTTTCTTT.

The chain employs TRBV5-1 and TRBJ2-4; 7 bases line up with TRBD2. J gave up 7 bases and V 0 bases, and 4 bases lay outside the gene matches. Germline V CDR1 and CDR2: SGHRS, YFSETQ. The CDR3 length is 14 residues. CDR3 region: CASSLGSGGNIQYF. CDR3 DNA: TGCGCCAGCAGCTTGGGCTCGGGAGGCAACATTCAGTACTTC.

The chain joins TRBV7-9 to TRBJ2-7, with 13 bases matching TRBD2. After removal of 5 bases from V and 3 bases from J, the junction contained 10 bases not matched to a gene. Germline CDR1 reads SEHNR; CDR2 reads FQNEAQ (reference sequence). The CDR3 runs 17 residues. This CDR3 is CASSDGLAGVWHYEQYF. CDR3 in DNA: TGTGCCAGCAGCGACGGACTAGCGGGAGTTTGGCACTACGAGCAGTACTTC.

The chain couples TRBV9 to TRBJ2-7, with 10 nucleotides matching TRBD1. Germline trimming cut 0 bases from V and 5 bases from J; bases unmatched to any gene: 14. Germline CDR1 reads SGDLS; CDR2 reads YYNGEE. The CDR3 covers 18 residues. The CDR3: CASSVDPSGTGVKNEQYF. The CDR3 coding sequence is TGTGCCAGCAGCGTAGACCCCTCCGGGACAGGGGTAAAGAACGAGCAGTACTTC.

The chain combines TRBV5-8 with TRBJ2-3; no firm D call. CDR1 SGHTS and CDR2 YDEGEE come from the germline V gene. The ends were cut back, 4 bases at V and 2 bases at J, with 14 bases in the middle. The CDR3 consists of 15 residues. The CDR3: CASSPVLGDTDTQYF. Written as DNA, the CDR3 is TGTGCCAGCAGCCCGGTCCTAGGAGACACAGATACGCAGTATTTT.

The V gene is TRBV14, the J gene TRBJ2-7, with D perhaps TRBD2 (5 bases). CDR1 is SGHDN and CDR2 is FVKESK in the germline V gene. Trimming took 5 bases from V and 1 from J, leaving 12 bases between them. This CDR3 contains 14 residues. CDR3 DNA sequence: TGTGCCAGCAGCTTTGGAGGAGCTTCCTACGAGCAGTACTTC. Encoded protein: CASSFGGASYEQYF.

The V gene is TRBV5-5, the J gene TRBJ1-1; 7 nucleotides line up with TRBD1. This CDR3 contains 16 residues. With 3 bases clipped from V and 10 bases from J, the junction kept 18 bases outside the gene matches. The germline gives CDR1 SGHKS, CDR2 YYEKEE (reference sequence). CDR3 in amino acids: CASSSYSGQTNWGAFF. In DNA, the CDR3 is TGTGCCAGCAGCTCCTATTCGGGACAGACAAACTGGGGAGCTTTCTTT.

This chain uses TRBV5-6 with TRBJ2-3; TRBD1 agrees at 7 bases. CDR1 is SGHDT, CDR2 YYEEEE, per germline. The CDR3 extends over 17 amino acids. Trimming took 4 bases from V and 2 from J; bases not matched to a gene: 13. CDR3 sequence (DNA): TGTGCCAGCAGCCGACCCTCCACAGGGGTCGTCACAGATACGCAGTATTTT. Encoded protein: CASSRPSTGVVTDTQYF.

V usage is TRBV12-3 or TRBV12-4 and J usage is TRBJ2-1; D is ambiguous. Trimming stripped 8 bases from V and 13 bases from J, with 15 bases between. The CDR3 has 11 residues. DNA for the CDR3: TGTGCCAGCCGTAGGTTGGTAGGTCAGTTCTTC. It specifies CASRRLVGQFF.

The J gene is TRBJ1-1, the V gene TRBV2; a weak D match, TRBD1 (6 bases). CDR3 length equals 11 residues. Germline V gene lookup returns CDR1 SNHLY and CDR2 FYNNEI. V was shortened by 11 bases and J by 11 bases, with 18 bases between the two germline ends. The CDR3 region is CAGTLGQRAFF. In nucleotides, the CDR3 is TGTGCCGGGACATTAGGGCAAAGGGCTTTCTTT.